This passage covers 7 T cell receptor beta chains from one sample sequenced in a study of T cells in localized non-small cell lung cancer. Libraries were prepared by immunoSEQ multiplex PCR; TCRdb keeps only in-frame clonotypes and omits some of them. The sample includes 2,700 or so clones, around 28% of them seen just once. The specimen was normal lung tissue next to the tumor, collected before any cancer treatment. Every receptor here comes from a woman between 40 and 69 years old with stage II squamous cell lung carcinoma.

The V gene is TRBV28, the J gene TRBJ1-5; D remains unclear. The CDR3 runs to 14 residues. Deletions cut 5 bases from V and 0 bases from J, with 8 bases between. Germline lookup yields CDR1 MDHEN and CDR2 SYDVKM. This CDR3 reads CASSPRRSNQPQHF. CDR3 nucleotides: TGTGCCAGCAGTCCCCGACGTAGCAATCAGCCCCAGCATTTT.

This clone was counted only a few times. The V call is TRBV18, the J call TRBJ1-1; a possible D gene is TRBD1 (5 bases). Germline V gene data show CDR1 as KGHSH and CDR2 as LQKENI. This CDR3 is built from 13 residues. V gave up 6 bases and J gave up 1 base, with 9 bases separating them. CDR3 loop: CASSPGQNTEAFF. CDR3 DNA sequence: TGTGCCAGCTCGCCCGGACAGAACACTGAAGCTTTCTTT.

This clone was recorded a few times. This chain connects TRBV30 to TRBJ1-1, with 10 positions matching TRBD1. V shed 2 bases and J 0 bases; nucleotides not matched to a gene: 9. Germline CDR1 reads GTSNPN; CDR2 reads SVGIG (reference sequence). The CDR3 consists of 17 residues. The chain's CDR3 is CAWSNGQGVTLNTEAFF. CDR3 nucleotides: TGTGCCTGGAGTAACGGACAGGGGGTTACCCTGAACACTGAAGCTTTCTTT.

V gene TRBV28 combines with J gene TRBJ1-5; TRBD1 matches at 7 bases. CDR1 and CDR2 from the germline V gene are MDHEN and SYDVKM. Trimming took 6 bases from V and 8 from J; bases not matched to a gene: 10. CDR3 length: 14 amino acids. The CDR3 reads CASSLTGTPEPQHF. The CDR3 coding sequence is TGTGCCAGCAGCCTGACAGGGACTCCCGAGCCCCAGCATTTT.

This clone showed up just a few times. This chain uses TRBV11-3 with TRBJ2-7; D perhaps matches TRBD1 (5 bases). V dropped 1 base and J dropped 0 bases, with 10 bases sitting between them. Germline V gene sequence: CDR1 SGHNT, CDR2 YENEEA. The CDR3 consists of 15 residues. Here the CDR3 DNA reads TGTGCCAGCAGCTTAGTGGGAAGGGGCTCCTACGAGCAGTACTTC. This sequence encodes CASSLVGRGSYEQYF.

There are a few counts of this clone. The rearrangement joins TRBV29-1 to TRBJ1-1; D gene unclear. Germline CDR1 SQVTM, CDR2 ANQGSEA. V was cut by 5 bases and J by 4 bases, with 11 bases left in between. The CDR3 sequence is 12 residues long. In nucleotides, the CDR3 is TGCAGCGTTTCCCCCTCTCGCACTGAAGCTTTCTTT. Translating gives CSVSPSRTEAFF. Using reference TRBV29-1 and TRBJ1-1 for the parts outside the CDR3, the full variable domain is SAVISQKPSRDICQRGTSLTIQCQVDSQVTMMFWYRQQPGQSLTLIATANQGSEATYESGFVIDKFPISRPNLTFSTLTVSNMSPEDSSIYLCSVSPSRTEAFFGQGTRLTVV.

The V and J genes are TRBV6-1 and TRBJ2-7; TRBD2 matches at 8 bases. CDR1 and CDR2 from the germline V gene are MNHNS and SASEGT. Losses at the gene ends were 0 bases for V and 2 bases for J; bases not matched to a gene: 0. The CDR3 runs to 14 residues. CDR3 in DNA: TGTGCCAGCAGTGAAGCACTAGCGGCCTACGAGCAGTACTTC. The encoded protein is CASSEALAAYEQYF.